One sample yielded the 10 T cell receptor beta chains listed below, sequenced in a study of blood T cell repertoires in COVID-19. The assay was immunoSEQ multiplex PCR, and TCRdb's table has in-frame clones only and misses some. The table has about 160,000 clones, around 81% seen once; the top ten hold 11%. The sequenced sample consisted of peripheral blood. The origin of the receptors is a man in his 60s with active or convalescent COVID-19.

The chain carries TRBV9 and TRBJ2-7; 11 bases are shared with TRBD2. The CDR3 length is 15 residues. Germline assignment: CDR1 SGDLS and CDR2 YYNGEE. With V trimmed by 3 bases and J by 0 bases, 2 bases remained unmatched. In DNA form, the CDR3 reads TGTGCCAGCAGCGCTAGCGGGGGGCACTCCTACGAGCAGTACTTC. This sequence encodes CASSASGGHSYEQYF. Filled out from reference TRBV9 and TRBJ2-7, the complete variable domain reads DSGVTQTPKHLITATGQRVTLRCSPRSGDLSVYWYQQSLDQGLQFLIQYYNGEERAKGNILERFSAQQFPDLHSELNLSSLELGDSALYFCASSASGGHSYEQYFGPGTRLTVT.

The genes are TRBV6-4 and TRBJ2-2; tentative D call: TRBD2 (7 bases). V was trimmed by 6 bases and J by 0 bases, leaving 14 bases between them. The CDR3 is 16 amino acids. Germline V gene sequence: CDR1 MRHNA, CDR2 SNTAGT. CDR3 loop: CASSRGAGANTGELFF. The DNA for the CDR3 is TGTGCCAGCAGCCGGGGGGCGGGCGCGAACACCGGGGAGCTGTTTTTT.

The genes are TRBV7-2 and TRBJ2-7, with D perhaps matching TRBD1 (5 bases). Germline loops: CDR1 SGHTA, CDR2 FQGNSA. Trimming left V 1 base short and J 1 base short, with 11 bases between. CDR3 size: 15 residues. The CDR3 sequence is CASSLGRVRSYEQYF. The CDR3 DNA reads TGTGCCAGCAGCTTAGGCAGGGTGAGATCCTACGAGCAGTACTTC.

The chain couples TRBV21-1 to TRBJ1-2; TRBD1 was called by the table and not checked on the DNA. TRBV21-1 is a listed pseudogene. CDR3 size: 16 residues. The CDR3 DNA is TGTGCCAGCAGGCGGACAGGACCCGTAGAGGGCTATGGCTACACCTTC. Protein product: CASRRTGPVEGYGYTF.

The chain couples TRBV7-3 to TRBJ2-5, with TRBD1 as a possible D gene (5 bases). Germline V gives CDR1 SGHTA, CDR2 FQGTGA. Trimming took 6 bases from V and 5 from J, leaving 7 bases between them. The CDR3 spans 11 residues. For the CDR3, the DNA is TGTGCCAGCAGGGGGCTGGAGACCCAGTACTTC. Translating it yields CASRGLETQYF.

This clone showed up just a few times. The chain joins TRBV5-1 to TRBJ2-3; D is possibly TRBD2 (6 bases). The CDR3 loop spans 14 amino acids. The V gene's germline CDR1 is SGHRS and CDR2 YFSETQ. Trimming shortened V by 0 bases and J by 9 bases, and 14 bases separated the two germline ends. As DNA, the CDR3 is TGCGCCAGCAGCTTGGAGGACTCCGCGGGGACGCAGTATTTT. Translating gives CASSLEDSAGTQYF.

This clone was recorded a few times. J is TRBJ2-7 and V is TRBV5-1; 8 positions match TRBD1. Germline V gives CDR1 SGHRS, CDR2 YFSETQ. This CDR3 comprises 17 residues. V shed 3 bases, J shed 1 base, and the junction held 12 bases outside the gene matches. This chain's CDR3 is CASSSFGQGAFSYEQYF. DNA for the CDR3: TGCGCCAGCAGCTCTTTCGGACAGGGAGCTTTTTCCTACGAGCAGTACTTC. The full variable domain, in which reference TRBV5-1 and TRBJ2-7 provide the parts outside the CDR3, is KAGVTQTPRYLIKTRGQQVTLSCSPISGHRSVSWYQQTPGQGLQFLFEYFSETQRNKGNFPGRFSGRQFSNSRSEMNVSTLELGDSALYLCASSSFGQGAFSYEQYFGPGTRLTVT.

The DNA of the CDR3 is TGTGCCAGCAGCAAAAGCCTAGCGGGAGCCCACGAGCAGTACTTC. Translation: CASSKSLAGAHEQYF. This chain links TRBV21-1 with TRBJ2-7; whether TRBD2, the table's D call, matches the DNA was not checked. TRBV21-1 is noted as a pseudogene. The CDR3 is 15 residues long.

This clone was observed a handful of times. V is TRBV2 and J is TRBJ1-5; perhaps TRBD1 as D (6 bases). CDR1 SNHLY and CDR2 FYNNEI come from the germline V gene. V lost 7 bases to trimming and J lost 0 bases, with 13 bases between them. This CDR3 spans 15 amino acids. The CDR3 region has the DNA TGTGCCAGCACAGGGGCCGGGTATAGCAATCAGCCCCAGCATTTT. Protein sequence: CASTGAGYSNQPQHF.

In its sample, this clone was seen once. The CDR3 DNA sequence: TGTGCCAGCAGCTTGAACAGGGGCAACACTGAAGCTTTCTTT. It encodes CASSLNRGNTEAFF. This chain connects TRBV5-4 to TRBJ1-1; TRBD1 matches 7 bases. CDR1 is SGHNT, CDR2 YYREEE, per germline (reference sequence). The trim removed 1 base at V and 2 bases at J, leaving 2 bases unmatched. The CDR3 has 14 residues. Filled out from reference TRBV5-4 and TRBJ1-1, the complete variable domain reads ETGVTQSPTHLIKTRGQQVTLRCSSQSGHNTVSWYQQALGQGPQFIFQYYREEENGRGNFPPRFSGLQFPNYSSELNVNALELDDSALYLCASSLNRGNTEAFFGQGTRLTVV.